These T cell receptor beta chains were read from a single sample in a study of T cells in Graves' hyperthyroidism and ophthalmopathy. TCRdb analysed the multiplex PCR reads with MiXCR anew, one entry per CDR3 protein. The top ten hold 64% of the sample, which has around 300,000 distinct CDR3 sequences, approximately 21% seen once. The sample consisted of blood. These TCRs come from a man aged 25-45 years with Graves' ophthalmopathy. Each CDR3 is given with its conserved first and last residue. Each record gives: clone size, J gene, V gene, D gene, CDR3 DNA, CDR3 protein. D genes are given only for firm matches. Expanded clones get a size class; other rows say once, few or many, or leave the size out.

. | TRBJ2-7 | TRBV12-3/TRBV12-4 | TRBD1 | TGTGCCAGCAGCCAAAGCCCCTGGGACAGATCCTACGAGCAGTACTTC | CASSQSPWDRSYEQYF
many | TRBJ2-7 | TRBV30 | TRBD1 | TGTGCCTGGAGTGGCCCCGGGACAGGGAGCTCCTACGAGCAGTACTTC | CAWSGPGTGSSYEQYF
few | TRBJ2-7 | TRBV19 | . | TGTGCCAGTAGTATAGATGGGGGGCGAGGCGAGCAGTACTTC | CASSIDGGRGEQYF
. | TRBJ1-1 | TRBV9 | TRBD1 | TGTGCCAGCAGCCCACACCCCAGGGGGCTCAGTGAAGCTTTCTTT | CASSPHPRGLSEAFF
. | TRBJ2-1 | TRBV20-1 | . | TGCAGTGCTGAGCCACTAGCAGATTACTACAATGAGCAGTTCTTC | CSAEPLADYYNEQFF
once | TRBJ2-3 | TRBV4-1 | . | TGCGCCAGCAGCCAAGATCGAGTACTAGCAGGTAGCACAGATACGCAGTATTTT | CASSQDRVLAGSTDTQYF
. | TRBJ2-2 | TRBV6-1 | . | TGTGCCAGCACTGGCCGGGGAGGTTTCACCGGGGAGCTGTTTTTT | CASTGRGGFTGELFF
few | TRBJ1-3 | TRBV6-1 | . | TGTGCCAGCAGTGGAGACGGCTCTGGAAACACCATATATTTT | CASSGDGSGNTIYF
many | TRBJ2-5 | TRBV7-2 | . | TGTGCCAGCAGCCTAAGGGACTCTAGAGAGACCCAGTACTTC | CASSLRDSRETQYF
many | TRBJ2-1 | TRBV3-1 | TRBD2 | TGTGCCAGCAGCCAAGGACTAGCGGGAGGAAATGAGCAGTTCTTC | CASSQGLAGGNEQFF
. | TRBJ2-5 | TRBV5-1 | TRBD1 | TGTGCCAGCAGCCCGACAGGGAACCAAGAGACCCAGTACTTC | CASSPTGNQETQYF